The source of this T cell receptor (beta chain) is a study of T cells after posttransplantation cyclophosphamide. V was clipped by 4 bases and J by 0 bases, with 10 bases between them. CDR3 length: 15 residues. Germline CDR1 SGHTA, CDR2 FQGNSA. The related graft donor's blood sample was taken on the day of bone marrow donation. The data were produced by immunoSEQ multiplex PCR, yet TCRdb's version contains in-frame clones alone and is incomplete. Seen here are a few thousand clones, approximately 57% observed once, and the top ten hold around 17%. Details on this clone: Its antigen is not known.

Whole-study results and caveats: Donor-recipient repertoire similarity was low at 1-2 months, rising over year one. Recipient CMV seropositivity and CMV reactivation strongly tracked TRB clonality. Tissue-infiltrating T cells from skin or gut overlapped little with blood T cells.

The chain links TRBV7-2 to TRBJ2-1; TRBD2 is a possible D gene (5 bases). Sequencing was performed on memory CD8+ T cells sorted from blood. The receptor was derived from an older woman in good health, CMV-negative, and a related stem cell transplant donor. The CDR3, as DNA: TGTGCCAGCAGCTCCGGGATTAGCTCCTACAATGAGCAGTTCTTC. Amino acids: CASSSGISSYNEQFF. Full variable domain (remainder filled in from reference TRBV7-2 and TRBJ2-1): GAGVSQSPSNKVTEKGKDVELRCDPISGHTALYWYRQSLGQGLEFLIYFQGNSAPDKSGLPSDRFSAERTGGSVSTLTIQRTQQEDSAVYLCASSSGISSYNEQFFGPGTRLTVL.